This T cell receptor (beta chain) was observed in a study of blood T cells in healthy people across ages. This clonotype was found many times. Its specificity is unknown. In germline, CDR1 is SQVTM, CDR2 ANQGSEA. The V and J ends lost 4 bases and 0 bases respectively, with 6 bases between them. This CDR3 spans 13 amino acids. PCR was performed a second time for about 7 to 12 cycles using a sample-barcoded 5' primer and a J-beta primer mix. TCRdb reprocessed the 5' RACE reads with MiXCR, giving one entry per CDR3 protein. The sample holds 950,000 to 1,200,000 distinct CDR3 sequences, less than 45% seen once. Points from the study as a whole: There were more naive CD4+ cells and higher diversity in long-lived donors than in aged donors.

This chain joins TRBV29-1 and TRBJ1-4; possible D gene TRBD1, 5 bases. The sequencing sample was made of blood. The clonotype was recovered from a man younger than 30 in good health. The CDR3 protein is CSVATATNEKLFF. DNA of the CDR3: TGCAGCGTTGCGACAGCAACTAATGAAAAACTGTTTTTT.